This record covers a single TCR delta chain. Its antigen is unknown. No much larger clonotype is one base removed from it; base qualities were not supplied. The method was RT-PCR. To generate TCR cDNA, RNA from PBMC was reverse transcribed using SuperScript II together with primers specific for the gamma chain and the delta chain. cDNA was purified with AMPure XP beads, amplified, and indexed with Illumina adapters using the Nextera XT Index Kit. gammadelta TCR libraries were sequenced on an Illumina MiSeq with a V2 300-cycle kit. The original methods were these. Using MiXCR v2.1.12, CDR3 sequences were assembled, and reads were mapped onto D, J and V genes obtained from GenBank. VDJtools v1.2.1 was used to perform repertoire analyses of the CDR3 clonotypes. TCRdb recomputed clones from the public reads with CATT; identical DNA rows were then combined. TCRdb's processing, not the authors', yielded these V and J calls. A total of 1,200 to 1,500 delta-chain clones appear in this sample, 21% of them only once. Of the sample, approximately 19% is held by the ten largest clones.

Infants were enrolled after their mothers, pregnant women receiving prenatal care in Kampala, Uganda, were recruited, and documentation of maternal HIV status was required. Families received weekly visits, and collection of infant clinical information, oral swabs and peripheral blood began at 6 weeks of age and continued every 4 months after that. Blood was drawn into heparin tubes, and PBMC were separated by Ficoll-Paque density gradient centrifugation and then cryopreserved. According to the germline V gene, CDR1 reads TSWWSYY and CDR2 reads QGS. Germline trimming: 3 bases from V, 2 bases from J; junction bases outside gene matches: 24. The CDR3 spans 22 residues, from the cysteine through the phenylalanine. The entry retains the CDR3 DNA only, 66 bases that are in frame from base 1. The sample originates from a study of delta chains in infants with herpesvirus infections (dated 2023 in TCRdb). About the investigation overall: The study prospectively followed a Ugandan infant birth cohort from birth to characterize gammadelta T cell responses to primary cytomegalovirus (CMV) infection. Blood samples from the infants were grouped into approximate ages of 1.5, 4, 8 and 12 months. In infants who were infected with CMV after birth, the study searched for a public fetal Vdelta1/Vgamma8 gammadelta TCR clonotype. Previously published Belgian fetal and cord blood gammadelta TCR data were included only for comparison and were not generated in this cohort. gammadelta TCRs were sequenced from PBMC of some 19 CMV-infected infants (one congenitally infected) and 7 to 9 CMV-uninfected infants with enough sample available. What the research found in general, with its limitations: A small sample size and the lack of race- or environment-matched controls were noted by the authors, because CMV is acquired by nearly all Ugandans before adulthood. The public clonotype might still be present below the detection limit in CMV-uninfected infants. The public clonotype was found only at the first time point after infection and was absent in uninfected infants and in those infected after 120 days. The public Vdelta1 clonotype was detected in 4 of 18 CMV-infected infants, namely three infected postnatally before 120 days of age and the congenitally infected infant. Within Vdelta1 cells, the frequency of the public clonotype appeared to be inversely correlated with age at infection and to decay rapidly, seemingly not persisting past roughly two months.

The sequencing used peripheral blood, collected at time point 2 of longitudinal follow-up. The chain employs TRDV1 and TRDJ1; the central 10 bases match TRDD3. This clonotype originated in a human donor who was a Ugandan infant, either HIV-exposed or HIV-unexposed (not recorded which). The CDR3: CALGDPRRAYRTGGSPTDKLIF. The nucleotide sequence is TGTGCTCTTGGGGACCCCAGACGGGCCTACCGTACTGGGGGATCCCCTACCGATAAACTCATCTTT.